The present TCR beta chain was sequenced within a study of OX40 agonist ivuxolimab in advanced cancers. Clones were sequenced by immunoSEQ multiplex PCR, and TCRdb holds only the in-frame ones, with some missing. Among about 12,000 clones listed, around 87% were seen once. A history of autoimmune disease or systemic immunosuppression excluded patients. CDR3 length equals 13 residues. Germline loops: CDR1 GTSNPN, CDR2 SVGIG (reference sequence). Trimming took 1 base from V and 1 from J, leaving 2 bases between them. This clone was counted a single time. The chain has TRBV30 and TRBJ2-6; no reliable D call. This receptor was obtained from an adult with an advanced solid tumor such as melanoma, head and neck, liver or kidney cancer. The specimen was CD4+ or CD8+ T cells sorted from blood, collected in a trial of the OX40 agonist ivuxolimab. In DNA form, the CDR3 reads TGTGCCTGGAGTGAGTCTGGGGCCAACGTCCTGACTTTC. Its translation is CAWSESGANVLTF.